Only a few counts were recorded for the clone carrying this TCR beta chain. Extracted RNA was reverse transcribed into cDNA, the sequencing template. Here immunoSEQ multiplex PCR was the method, and the copy in TCRdb shows in-frame clones only, minus some. The profile shows some 180,000 clones, 63% of them singletons. These data originate in a study of CD8+ T cells in alopecia areata. Background on the study: Patients received oral tofacitinib, 5 to 10 mg twice daily, for moderate-to-severe alopecia areata.

Alopecia areata patients provided lesional scalp punch biopsies and peripheral blood. Looked up from germline, CDR1 is MDHEN and CDR2 is SYDVKM. Trimming took 10 bases from V and 7 from J, leaving 16 bases between them. The CDR3 extends over 13 amino acids. The TCR sequence derives from a human donor with alopecia areata. The sample here was CD4+ T cells sorted from blood, taken at week 0. V is TRBV28 and J is TRBJ1-4; weak D call: TRBD1 (6 bases). CDR3 nucleotides: TGTGCCACCACGGGGGGGCAGGGTGAAAAACTGTTTTTT. It encodes CATTGGQGEKLFF. Drawing the rest from reference TRBV28 and TRBJ1-4, the complete variable domain is DVKVTQSSRYLVKRTGEKVFLECVQDMDHENMFWYRQDPGLGLRLIYFSYDVKMKEKGDIPEGYSVSREKKERFSLILESASTNQTSMYLCATTGGQGEKLFFGSGTQLSVL.